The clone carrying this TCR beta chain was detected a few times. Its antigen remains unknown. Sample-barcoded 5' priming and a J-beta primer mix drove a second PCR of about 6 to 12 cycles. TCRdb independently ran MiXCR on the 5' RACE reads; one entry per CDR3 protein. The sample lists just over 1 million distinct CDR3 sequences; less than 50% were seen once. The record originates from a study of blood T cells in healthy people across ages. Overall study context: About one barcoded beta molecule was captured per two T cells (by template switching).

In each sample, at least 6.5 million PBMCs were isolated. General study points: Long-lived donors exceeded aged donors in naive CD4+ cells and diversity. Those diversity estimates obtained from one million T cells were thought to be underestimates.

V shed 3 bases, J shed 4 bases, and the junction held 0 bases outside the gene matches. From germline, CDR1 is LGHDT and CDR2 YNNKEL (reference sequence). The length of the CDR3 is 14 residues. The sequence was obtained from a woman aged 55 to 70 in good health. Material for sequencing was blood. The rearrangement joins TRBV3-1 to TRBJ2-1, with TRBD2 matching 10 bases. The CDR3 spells CASSHSGRYNEQFF. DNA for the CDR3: TGTGCCAGCAGCCATAGCGGGAGGTACAATGAGCAGTTCTTC.